A selection of T cell receptor beta chains follows, all from one sample in a study of blood T cell repertoires in COVID-19. The method was immunoSEQ multiplex PCR; TCRdb's version includes in-frame clones alone and lacks a portion of them. The sample includes 70,000 or so clones, 85% to 90% seen only once; the top ten take more than 1.1%. The sequencing input was peripheral blood. The receptors originated from a human donor in a cohort sampled during active COVID-19. CDR3s include the opening cysteine and the closing phenylalanine or tryptophan. Each record gives: J gene, D gene, clone size, V gene, CDR3 DNA, CDR3 protein. A D gene is named only where the DNA matches it firmly. Not all rows give a size; the values are once, few, many and, for expanded clones, a class.

>TRBJ2-5|NA|NA|TRBV13
TGTGCCAGCAGCTTAGGACAGCAAGAGACCCAGTACTTC
CASSLGQQETQYF
>TRBJ2-1|TRBD2|NA|TRBV14
TGTGCCAGCAGCCGATTAGCGGGAGGCATCTACAATGAGCAGTTCTTC
CASSRLAGGIYNEQFF
>TRBJ2-5|NA|NA|TRBV28
TGTGCCAGCAGTCCGACCGGACAGCTCCAAGAGACCCAGTACTTC
CASSPTGQLQETQYF
>TRBJ2-1|TRBD2|NA|TRBV5-1
TGCGCCAGCAGCGCCGCCGGACTAGCGGCCAGCTCCTACAATGAGCAGTTCTTC
CASSAAGLAASSYNEQFF
>TRBJ1-2|TRBD1|NA|TRBV10-1
TGCGCCAGCAGTGAGTCCCGGGACAGGGAGGACTATGGCTACACCTTC
CASSESRDREDYGYTF
>TRBJ2-7|TRBD1|NA|TRBV29-1
TGCAGCGTTGAAGGGGGACAGGGGACCTACGAGCAGTACTTC
CSVEGGQGTYEQYF
>TRBJ2-7|TRBD2|NA|TRBV6-5
TGTGCCAGCAGTTACGCCGCGGGAGGGCTCTCCTACGAGCAGTACTTC
CASSYAAGGLSYEQYF
>TRBJ2-5|NA|NA|TRBV19
TGTGCCAGTAGTATATTAGGAGTACGGGGCCAAGAGACCCAGTACTTC
CASSILGVRGQETQYF
>TRBJ2-3|TRBD1|NA|TRBV5-1
TGCGCCAGCAGCCCCGGGACAGGGGCAGATACGCAGTATTTT
CASSPGTGADTQYF
>TRBJ2-1|TRBD2|NA|TRBV2
TGTGCCAGCGGGAGGGAAGGAGAAAATGAGCAGTTCTTC
CASGREGENEQFF
>TRBJ1-2|TRBD1|NA|TRBV6-5
TGTGCCAGCAGTTACTCCCGGGACAGGGTTGGCGGCTACACCTTC
CASSYSRDRVGGYTF
>TRBJ1-5|NA|NA|TRBV7-9
TGTGCCAGCAGCTCGCAACCGATCGGGGGTCGCAATCAGCCCCAGCATTTT
CASSSQPIGGRNQPQHF
>TRBJ1-5|NA|NA|TRBV15
TGTGCCACCAGCAGGGGAGACAGCAATCAGCCCCAGCATTTT
CATSRGDSNQPQHF
>TRBJ1-2|NA|few|TRBV7-2
TGTGCCAGCAGCTTAGCCAGGGAAACTGGCTACACCTTC
CASSLARETGYTF
>TRBJ1-5|TRBD1|NA|TRBV2
TGTGCCAGCAGTGACCCGACAGGGCCCTTGTGTTTT
CASSDPTGPLCF
>TRBJ1-3|NA|NA|TRBV25-1
TGTGCCAGCAGTGGCCCGGGGGGAAACACCATATATTTT
CASSGPGGNTIYF
>TRBJ2-5|TRBD2|once|TRBV3-1/TRBV3-2
TGTGCCAGCAGCCCGGCGGGGGGTTACCAAGAGACCCAGTACTTC
CASSPAGGYQETQYF
>TRBJ2-1|NA|NA|TRBV23-1
TGCGCCAGCAGTCAAGGTGCGCGGGATTTTCACAATGAGCAGTTCTTC
CASSQGARDFHNEQFF
>TRBJ2-1|NA|NA|TRBV19
TGTGCCAGTAGTATAGGTAGTGGTCCTATTTACTACAATGAGCAGTTCTTC
CASSIGSGPIYYNEQFF
>TRBJ1-1|TRBD1|NA|TRBV5-1
TGCGCCAGCAGCGGGACAGGGTTCACTGAAGCTTTCTTT
CASSGTGFTEAFF
>TRBJ2-3|TRBD2|NA|TRBV6-1
TGTGCCAGCAGTGAAGCGGCGGGGGGCACAGATACGCAGTATTTT
CASSEAAGGTDTQYF
>TRBJ1-3|TRBD1|NA|TRBV24-1
TGTGCCACCAGTGACTGTAAACAACAGGGGGATGGAAACACCATATATTTT
CATSDCKQQGDGNTIYF
>TRBJ1-4|TRBD1|NA|TRBV19
TGTGCCAGTAGTACGTTGAAGGGACAGTCGAATGAAAAACTGTTTTTT
CASSTLKGQSNEKLFF
>TRBJ2-5|TRBD2|NA|TRBV3-1/TRBV3-2
TGTGCCAGCAGCCAGGTAGGACTAGCGGGAGCAGAGACCCAGTACTTC
CASSQVGLAGAETQYF
>TRBJ2-3|TRBD2|NA|TRBV30
TGTGCCTGGAGGAGATATAGCGGGTGGACTTTAGACACAGATACGCAGTATTTT
CAWRRYSGWTLDTDTQYF
>TRBJ2-6|NA|NA|TRBV19
TGTGCCAGTAGTATCACAGGGACGAGGGCCTGGGGGGCCAACGTCCTGACTTTC
CASSITGTRAWGANVLTF
>TRBJ2-3|TRBD2|once|TRBV28
TGTGCCAGCCGAAGGAGCGGGAGTTCGCCAGATACGCAGTATTTT
CASRRSGSSPDTQYF
>TRBJ2-1|NA|NA|TRBV5-8
TGTGCCAGCAGCTTGGCCCAATTTGCCTACAATGAGCAGTTCTTC
CASSLAQFAYNEQFF
>TRBJ2-5|TRBD1|NA|TRBV7-9
TGTGCCAGCAGCCCAGTCGGGACAGGGGCTCCACTCCAAGAGACCCAGTACTTC
CASSPVGTGAPLQETQYF
>TRBJ2-7|TRBD2|NA|TRBV7-9
TGTGCCAGCAGCTTTCTAGGCCGGGGGGACGAGCAGTACTTC
CASSFLGRGDEQYF
>TRBJ2-2|NA|NA|TRBV9
TGTGCCAGCAGCGTAAGGGGGCTAGCGGGGAACACCGGGGAGCTGTTTTTT
CASSVRGLAGNTGELFF
>TRBJ1-1|NA|once|TRBV19
TGTGCCAGTTCCCCGACTGTTATGAACACTGAAGCTTTCTTT
CASSPTVMNTEAFF
>TRBJ2-2|NA|NA|TRBV3-1/TRBV3-2
TGTGCCAGCCGGGACTGGCTAACCGGGGAGCTGTTTTTT
CASRDWLTGELFF
>TRBJ2-5|NA|NA|TRBV29-1
TGCAGCTTTTACACCGGGCCCCAGGGGGAGACCCAGTACTTC
CSFYTGPQGETQYF
>TRBJ2-7|TRBD2|NA|TRBV2
TGTGCCAGCAATGCACTTAGCGGGAAGATCTACGAGCAGTACTTC
CASNALSGKIYEQYF
>TRBJ2-1|NA|NA|TRBV14
TGTGCCAGCAGCCAGCAACAGGGTACCTACAATGAGCAGTTCTTC
CASSQQQGTYNEQFF
>TRBJ1-1|NA|NA|TRBV6-1
TGTGCCAGCAGTGAAAACATTCTTCAGGACACTGAAGCTTTCTTT
CASSENILQDTEAFF
>TRBJ2-3|NA|NA|TRBV7-2
TGTGCCAGCAGCTTACGGGGTTGGACAGATACGCAGTATTTT
CASSLRGWTDTQYF
>TRBJ2-3|TRBD2|NA|TRBV2
TGTGCCAGCAGTCCCGGACTAGCGGAGGCAGATACGCAGTATTTT
CASSPGLAEADTQYF
>TRBJ1-1|TRBD1|NA|TRBV29-1
TGCAGCGGACAGGGCGTATTCAACACTGAAGCTTTCTTT
CSGQGVFNTEAFF
>TRBJ2-1|NA|NA|TRBV24-1
TGTGCCACCGAGTCCGTCAGGGCCAATGAGCAGTTCTTC
CATESVRANEQFF
>TRBJ2-1|TRBD1|NA|TRBV5-4
TGTGCCAGCAGCTTGGACAGGGGGGTTTACAATGAGCAGTTCTTC
CASSLDRGVYNEQFF
>TRBJ1-1|NA|NA|TRBV7-3
TGTGCCAGCAGCTTAGTAACACTGAACACTGAAGCTTTCTTT
CASSLVTLNTEAFF
>TRBJ2-5|NA|once|TRBV6-1
TGTGCCAGCAGTGAGGGACTGACATCAGGGACCCAGTACTTC
CASSEGLTSGTQYF